The rows below give T cell receptor beta chains drawn from one sample of a study of blood T cells in healthy people across ages. MiXCR was run by TCRdb on the 5' RACE reads, yielding one entry per CDR3 protein. Of around 1.5 million distinct CDR3 sequences in the sample, approximately 59% are singletons; the top ten hold under 8.5%. Specimen: blood. The receptors originated from a man between 18 and 29 years old in good health. CDR3s include the opening cysteine and the closing phenylalanine or tryptophan. The D gene is left open where the match is weak. Only some rows state a clone size, as once, few, many or a class for expanded clones.

clone size,J gene,V gene,D gene,CDR3 DNA,CDR3 protein
few,TRBJ2-7,TRBV20-1,.,TGCAGTGCTCTGGGCCCGTCCGCCTCCTACGAGCAGTACTTC,CSALGPSASYEQYF
many,TRBJ2-5,TRBV7-2,TRBD2,TGTGCCAGCAGCCGGGGGGGCCAAGAGACCCAGTACTTC,CASSRGGQETQYF
.,TRBJ2-7,TRBV29-1,.,TGCAGCGTTGAATCCCCCGGGACACTCTACGAGCAGTACTTC,CSVESPGTLYEQYF
.,TRBJ2-3,TRBV7-9,TRBD2,TGTGCCAGCAGCTTGACGACTAGCTTCACAGATACGCAGTATTTT,CASSLTTSFTDTQYF
.,TRBJ1-2,TRBV12-3/TRBV12-4,.,TGTGCCAGCAGTCCGGACAGCATGGGCGGCTACACCTTC,CASSPDSMGGYTF
few,TRBJ2-3,TRBV4-3,.,TGCGCCAGCAGCCAAGACCGGCGGAATACGCAGTATTTT,CASSQDRRNTQYF
.,TRBJ2-5,TRBV12-3/TRBV12-4,TRBD2,TGTGCCAGCAGTTTTATTAGCGGGAGGGGAGAGACCCAGTACTTC,CASSFISGRGETQYF
.,TRBJ2-3,TRBV20-1,TRBD1,TGCAGTGCTAGAGCCGGGACAGCCCCTTCAGATACGCAGTATTTT,CSARAGTAPSDTQYF
.,TRBJ2-2,TRBV6-5,.,TGTGCCAGCAGTTACTCGATTCGGGGAACCGGGGAGCTGTTTTTT,CASSYSIRGTGELFF
few,TRBJ2-6,TRBV2,TRBD1,TGTGCCAGCAGTATCTTTGGACAGGTGGTCTCTGGGGCCAACGTCCTGACTTTC,CASSIFGQVVSGANVLTF
.,TRBJ1-1,TRBV29-1,TRBD1,TGCAGCGGCTCAGACAGGGGGCCCACTGAAGCTTTCTTT,CSGSDRGPTEAFF
.,TRBJ2-5,TRBV29-1,.,TGCAGCACCCAGGACAGCCGCCAAGAGACCCAGTACTTC,CSTQDSRQETQYF
.,TRBJ2-7,TRBV6-5,TRBD1,TGTGCCAGCACTGGGACAGAGTACGAGCAGTACTTC,CASTGTEYEQYF
.,TRBJ2-3,TRBV27,.,TGTGCCAGCAAATGGATGGGGGGCACAGATACGCAGTATTTT,CASKWMGGTDTQYF
.,TRBJ1-4,TRBV4-2,.,TGTGCCAGCAGCCAAGATACCGGGGAATTGGGAGAAAAACTGTTTTTT,CASSQDTGELGEKLFF
few,TRBJ2-7,TRBV29-1,TRBD2,TGCAGCGTTGTACCGACTAGCGGGAGAGTGGACGAGCAGTACTTC,CSVVPTSGRVDEQYF
.,TRBJ2-7,TRBV28,.,TGTGCCAGCAGCCTTAGGGACTGGGGAACCTACGAGCAGTACTTC,CASSLRDWGTYEQYF
.,TRBJ2-7,TRBV7-2,.,TGTGCCAGCAGCGCCTCCTCGGGGGTCTACGAGCAGTACTTC,CASSASSGVYEQYF
few,TRBJ2-1,TRBV20-1,.,TGCAGTGCTAGAACTCTTCCGGCTAGCGCCTACTACCACAATGAGCAGTTCTTC,CSARTLPASAYYHNEQFF
.,TRBJ2-4,TRBV5-1,TRBD2,TGCGCCAGCAGCTCCCTAGACACTAGCGGTGGATTTGAGCAGTACTTC,CASSSLDTSGGFEQYF
.,TRBJ2-2,TRBV7-9,TRBD1,TGTGCCAGCAGCTCAAGACAGGGGGCCGGGGAGCTGTTTTTT,CASSSRQGAGELFF
once,TRBJ2-2,TRBV2,TRBD2,TGTGCCAGCAGTGTGTTAGCGGGGGCGAACACCGGGGAGCTGTTTTTT,CASSVLAGANTGELFF
.,TRBJ2-7,TRBV6-2/TRBV6-3,.,TGTGCCAGCAGTTACCGAAGCGGGCCTCTCTACGAGCGGTACTTC,CASSYRSGPLYERYF
.,TRBJ2-7,TRBV21-1,.,TGTGCCAGCAGCAAGAGTCCGGACAGGGTCTACGAGCAGTACTTC,CASSKSPDRVYEQYF
.,TRBJ2-1,TRBV20-1,.,TGCAGTGCTAGAGGGACCCTACACAATGAGCAGTTCTTC,CSARGTLHNEQFF
.,TRBJ2-3,TRBV7-2,TRBD1,TGTGCCAGCAAGACCGGGACAGTGGGAGATACGCAGTATTTT,CASKTGTVGDTQYF
.,TRBJ2-2,TRBV12-3/TRBV12-4,.,TGTGCCAGCAGCTTCGGGGCCGGGGAGCTGTTTTTT,CASSFGAGELFF
.,TRBJ2-7,TRBV4-2,.,TGTGCCAGCAGCCATAACATTGCCTACGAGCAGTACTTC,CASSHNIAYEQYF
.,TRBJ1-1,TRBV3-1,TRBD1,TGTGCCAGCAATCCCGACAGGGGTCGAAACACTGAAGCTTTCTTT,CASNPDRGRNTEAFF
few,TRBJ2-3,TRBV10-2,.,TGCGCCAGCAGTGAGTCAAGGGGCTCTCGCACAGATACGCAGTATTTT,CASSESRGSRTDTQYF
many,TRBJ2-7,TRBV12-3/TRBV12-4,.,TGTGCCAGCAGCCCTGAATCCTACGAGCAGTACTTC,CASSPESYEQYF
few,TRBJ2-7,TRBV10-3,TRBD2,TGTGCCATCAGTGAGTCCGGACTAGCTTCCTACGAGCAGTACTTC,CAISESGLASYEQYF
.,TRBJ2-6,TRBV4-1,TRBD1,TGCGCCAGCAGCCAAGGACAGGGGGGAACTGGGGCCAACGTCCTGACTTTC,CASSQGQGGTGANVLTF
.,TRBJ2-1,TRBV6-5,TRBD2,TGTGCCAGCAGTACCTCGCCGGGACTAGCGGGAGGGCCCAATGAGCAGTTCTTC,CASSTSPGLAGGPNEQFF
.,TRBJ1-2,TRBV5-1,TRBD1,TGCGCCAGCAGCTTTGGACAGGGTCCAGGATATGGCTACACCTTC,CASSFGQGPGYGYTF
.,TRBJ2-6,TRBV6-1,TRBD2,TGTGCCAGCAGTGAATATAGCGGGAGAGGGCCCTTCTCTGGGGCCAACGTCCTGACTTTC,CASSEYSGRGPFSGANVLTF
few,TRBJ2-1,TRBV3-1,TRBD2,TGTGCCAGCAGCCGGGGGGGAGGGACCTACAATGAGCAGTTCTTC,CASSRGGGTYNEQFF
.,TRBJ2-1,TRBV20-1,.,TGCAGTGCTAGAGGGGCAGCGGACCACAATGAGCAGTTCTTC,CSARGAADHNEQFF
.,TRBJ2-1,TRBV9,TRBD2,TGTGCCAGCAGCGACGGGACTAGCGAGTTAAATGAGCAGTTCTTC,CASSDGTSELNEQFF
few,TRBJ2-5,TRBV3-1,TRBD2,TGTGCCAGCAGCCAAGAAAGACTAGCGGGGACCCAGTACTTC,CASSQERLAGTQYF
.,TRBJ2-5,TRBV11-1,TRBD2,TGTGCCAGCAGCTTTGCGGGGGGACCTCAAGAGACCCAGTACTTC,CASSFAGGPQETQYF
few,TRBJ2-3,TRBV27,TRBD2,TGTGCCAGCAGTTCCCTGGTAGCGGGGATGGGAGATACGCAGTATTTT,CASSSLVAGMGDTQYF
.,TRBJ2-1,TRBV6-5,TRBD2,TGTGCCAGCACCCATACTAGCGGCCCCTACAATGAGCAGTTCTTC,CASTHTSGPYNEQFF
.,TRBJ2-7,TRBV6-2/TRBV6-3,TRBD2,TGTGCCAGCACCTTGACTAGCGGGAGGGGATACGAGCAGTACTTC,CASTLTSGRGYEQYF
few,TRBJ2-3,TRBV24-1,.,TGTGCCACCAGTGATTTGTCCGGGGCGCAGTATTTT,CATSDLSGAQYF
.,TRBJ2-2,TRBV6-6,.,TGTGCCAGCAGTTACGGGTGGCGGGATCACACCGGGGAGCTGTTTTTT,CASSYGWRDHTGELFF